This entry lists 9 T cell receptor beta chains sequenced from one sample in a study of cytomegalovirus exposure and HLA in healthy donors. It was with 60 Vbeta and 13 Jbeta primers that the PCR ran. The method was immunoSEQ multiplex PCR; TCRdb's version includes in-frame clones alone and lacks a portion of them. The sample holds 150,000 to 200,000 clones, roughly 87% seen once. Sequencing input: PBMCs. These receptors were obtained from a boy aged 2 to 10 in good health and CMV-seronegative.

This clone was observed a single time. The J gene is TRBJ1-2, the V gene TRBV30, with 7 nucleotides matching TRBD1. CDR3 length: 12 residues. J gave up 11 bases and V 3 bases, and 9 bases lay outside the gene matches. Germline CDR1 is GTSNPN and CDR2 is SVGIG (reference sequence). CDR3 protein: CAWRQQGRGYTF. The CDR3 region has the DNA TGTGCCTGGAGGCAACAGGGGCGTGGGTACACCTTC.

This rearrangement joins TRBV19 to TRBJ1-1; no clear D gene. Trimming shortened V by 5 bases and J by 3 bases, and 10 bases separated the two germline ends. Germline assignment: CDR1 LNHDA and CDR2 SQIVND (reference sequence). The CDR3 loop spans 13 amino acids. Here the CDR3 reads CASSLDGDTEAFF. In nucleotides, the CDR3 is TGTGCCAGTAGTCTGGACGGGGACACTGAAGCTTTCTTT. The complete variable domain, with remaining parts taken from reference TRBV19 and TRBJ1-1, reads DGGITQSPKYLFRKEGQNVTLSCEQNLNHDAMYWYRQDPGQGLRLIYYSQIVNDFQKGDIAEGYSVSREKKESFPLTVTSAQKNPTAFYLCASSLDGDTEAFFGQGTRLTVV.

This chain connects TRBV6-6 to TRBJ1-5, with 10 positions matching TRBD1. With 6 bases clipped from V and 6 bases from J, the junction kept 5 bases outside the gene matches. CDR3 length equals 14 residues. Germline V gene lookup returns CDR1 MNHNY and CDR2 SVGAGI (reference sequence). CDR3 sequence (DNA): TGTGCCAGCAGCGGACAGGGGGTAAGTCAGCCCCAGCATTTT. Translating gives CASSGQGVSQPQHF.

The CDR3 DNA is TGTGCCAGCAGTCTCCCGGAGGGCTACACCTTC. This codes for CASSLPEGYTF. The gene calls are TRBV28 and TRBJ1-2; D unclear. The germline V and J ends were trimmed by 5 bases and 8 bases, with 9 bases remaining between them. The germline V gene encodes CDR1 MDHEN and CDR2 SYDVKM. CDR3 length equals 11 residues.

This clone was detected once. The V and J genes are TRBV5-6 and TRBJ1-1; 8 bases fit TRBD1. J lost 4 bases, V lost 5 bases, and 7 bases had no gene match. Germline lookup yields CDR1 SGHDT and CDR2 YYEEEE. CDR3 length: 14 amino acids. The CDR3, as DNA: TGTGCCAGCAGTATCCAGGGGGCGGTCACTGAAGCTTTCTTT. Translated, it gives CASSIQGAVTEAFF.

The chain employs TRBV10-3 and TRBJ1-4, with a tentative D call TRBD1 (6 bases). V lost 5 bases and J lost 4, with 11 bases in between. There are 14 residues in the CDR3. Germline values: CDR1 ENHRY, CDR2 SYGVKD. CDR3 DNA: TGTGCCATCAGTCCACAGGGAGTTAATGAAAAACTGTTTTTT. The encoded protein is CAISPQGVNEKLFF.

This chain joins TRBV6-5 and TRBJ1-6; unclear D gene. The CDR3 is made up of 12 amino acids. In germline, CDR1 is MNHEY, CDR2 SVGAGI. V shed 6 bases and J shed 10 bases, with 10 bases lying between them. The DNA for the CDR3 is TGTGCCAGCAGCCGCCGCGGGTCACCCCTCCACTTT. The encoded protein is CASSRRGSPLHF.

The chain uses TRBV7-6 and TRBJ2-1; 7 nucleotides line up with TRBD2. The CDR3 runs to 13 residues. The ends lost 1 base at V and 7 bases at J; junction bases unmatched: 1. The germline V gene encodes CDR1 SGHVS and CDR2 FNYEAQ. The CDR3 loop is CASSLGGGNEQFF. For the CDR3, the DNA is TGTGCCAGCAGCTTAGGGGGGGGGAATGAGCAGTTCTTC.

V usage is TRBV28 and J usage is TRBJ1-5; D is unresolved. CDR3 size: 13 residues. Deletions cut 3 bases from V and 7 bases from J, with 10 bases between. CDR1 and CDR2 from the germline V gene are MDHEN and SYDVKM. CDR3 nucleotide sequence: TGTGCCAGCAGTTTGTCCGGGGAACAGCCCCAGCATTTT. Its protein is CASSLSGEQPQHF.